The 30 T cell receptor beta chains below come from one sample, sequenced in a study of early T cells in non-severe SARS-CoV-2 infection. MiXCR, run by TCRdb on the 5' RACE reads, gives a single entry per CDR3 protein. This sample has more than 80,000 distinct CDR3 sequences, with 8% to 13% found just once. Sequencing was carried out using whole blood. The receptors derive from an adult who was a healthcare worker with PCR-confirmed SARS-CoV-2 infection or an uninfected control (not recorded which).

This clonotype was seen at least ten times. The rearrangement uses TRBV11-2 and TRBJ1-2; tentative D call: TRBD1 (5 bases). Germline CDR1 and CDR2: SGHAT and FQNNGV. CDR3 length: 13 amino acids. Trimming took off 5 bases at V and 8 bases at J, with 15 bases between the two ends. CDR3 loop: CASSLARDEGYTF. The CDR3 coding sequence is TGTGCCAGCAGCCTTGCCAGGGACGAAGGCTACACCTTC. The full variable domain, in which reference TRBV11-2 and TRBJ1-2 provide the parts outside the CDR3, is EAGVAQSPRYKIIEKRQSVAFWCNPISGHATLYWYQQILGQGPKLLIQFQNNGVVDDSQLPKDRFSAERLKGVDSTLKIQPAKLEDSAVYLCASSLARDEGYTFGSGTRLTVV.

This clonotype occurred a few times. The chain links TRBV12-3 or TRBV12-4 to TRBJ2-1; 8 positions agree with TRBD1. The junction had 10 bases not matched to a gene; V was cut back by 6 bases and J by 6 bases. The CDR3 contains 15 residues. The CDR3 here is CASRRTGGRTNEQFF. The CDR3 DNA reads TGTGCCAGCAGGCGCACAGGGGGAAGGACCAATGAGCAGTTCTTC.

On this clonotype itself: The conserved closing phenylalanine or tryptophan is absent in this CDR3, likely reflecting a read error. Written as DNA, the CDR3 is TGTGCCAGCAGCCTACCCAGGGGCTTAGCGGGAGGGACCTACGAGCAGTACTCC. This translates into CASSLPRGLAGGTYEQYS. The chain is built from TRBV7-2 and TRBJ2-7; TRBD2 agrees at 11 bases. Per germline, CDR1 SGHTA and CDR2 FQGNSA. This CDR3 comprises 18 residues. V dropped 5 bases and J dropped 2; count of bases not matched to a gene: 14.

The rearrangement uses TRBV4-1 and TRBJ1-5; 10 positions agree with TRBD1. Germline CDR1 is MGHRA and CDR2 is YSYEKL. Trimming at V came to 0 bases and at J to 3 bases, leaving 5 bases not matched to a gene. The CDR3 is 17 residues long. CDR3 amino acids: CASSQDWTGGVNQPQHF. CDR3 coding DNA: TGCGCCAGCAGCCAAGATTGGACAGGGGGTGTCAATCAGCCCCAGCATTTT.

This clonotype was seen a few times. The rearrangement joins TRBV20-1 to TRBJ2-1, with 9 bases fitting TRBD2. This CDR3 has 16 residues. J lost 3 bases, V lost 5 bases, and 11 bases had no gene match. Looked up from germline, CDR1 is DFQATT and CDR2 is SNEGSKA (reference sequence). Written as DNA, the CDR3 is TGCAGTGCTTCCGTCCTAGCGGGGACTGTCTACAATGAGCAGTTCTTC. Residues: CSASVLAGTVYNEQFF.

This clonotype appeared a few times. The CDR3 region is CASSLTLAGQNIQYF. CDR3 nucleotides: TGTGCCAGCAGCTTAACGTTGGCAGGGCAAAACATTCAGTACTTC. This sequence joins TRBV7-3 and TRBJ2-4; D perhaps matches TRBD1 (5 bases). This CDR3 spans 15 amino acids. Germline CDR1 is SGHTA and CDR2 is FQGTGA. V dropped 0 bases and J dropped 5 bases, with 11 bases sitting between them.

In its sample, this clonotype was seen many times. The chain uses TRBV28 and TRBJ2-1; the match to TRBD2 covers 8 bases. V shed 5 bases, J shed 8 bases, and the junction held 8 bases outside the gene matches. The V gene's germline CDR1 is MDHEN and CDR2 SYDVKM. This CDR3 has 14 amino acids. The CDR3: CASSPGLAVDEQFF. CDR3 sequence (DNA): TGTGCCAGCAGTCCTGGACTAGCCGTCGATGAGCAGTTCTTC.

CDR3 amino acids: CASSPSGEADYGYTF. The CDR3, as DNA: TGTGCCAGCTCACCCTCGGGGGAGGCGGACTATGGCTACACCTTC. This rearrangement joins TRBV18 to TRBJ1-2; maybe TRBD1 (5 bases). Per the germline V gene, CDR1 is KGHSH and CDR2 is LQKENI. The CDR3 spans 15 residues. V was shortened by 3 bases and J by 3 bases, with 14 bases between the two germline ends.

Only a few counts were recorded for this clonotype. The chain carries TRBV4-1 and TRBJ1-1; D remains ambiguous. The CDR3 is 14 residues long. Germline assignment: CDR1 MGHRA and CDR2 YSYEKL. Trimming stripped 1 base from V and 3 bases from J, with 9 bases between. CDR3: CASSQGDIDTEAFF. The CDR3 region has the DNA TGCGCCAGCAGCCAAGGGGATATCGACACTGAAGCTTTCTTT.

V gene TRBV12-3 or TRBV12-4 combines with J gene TRBJ2-2, with a possible D match to TRBD2 (6 bases). The CDR3 is 18 residues long. Trimming shortened V by 5 bases and J by 4 bases, and 23 bases separated the two germline ends. In nucleotides, the CDR3 is TGTGCCAGCAGTCCCCTAGGGTTTGGGGGGACCTCCACCGGGGAGCTGTTTTTT. It specifies CASSPLGFGGTSTGELFF.

The sample holds a few counts of this clonotype. The chain joins TRBV12-3 or TRBV12-4 to TRBJ2-2; tentatively, D is TRBD2 (5 bases). V lost 6 bases and J lost 8, with 10 bases in between. The CDR3 runs to 12 residues. The CDR3 is CASSRTGGELFF. The CDR3 coding sequence is TGTGCCAGCAGCCGAACGGGGGGGGAGCTGTTTTTT.

This clonotype was observed at least ten times. The chain uses TRBV5-6 and TRBJ2-3, with 8 positions matching TRBD2. Trimming removed 0 bases from V and 3 bases from J; junction bases left unmatched: 3. The CDR3 is made up of 15 amino acids. Germline V lookup: CDR1 SGHDT, CDR2 YYEEEE. The DNA of the CDR3 is TGTGCCAGCAGCTTGGCGGCTAGCGGGACAGATACGCAGTATTTT. Its protein product is CASSLAASGTDTQYF.

This chain links TRBV12-5 with TRBJ1-1; perhaps TRBD1 as D (5 bases). Trimming removed 6 bases at V and 5 bases at J, with 13 bases between. The CDR3 contains 13 residues. In germline, CDR1 is LGHNT, CDR2 FRNRAP. The CDR3 DNA is TGTGCTAGTGGAAAGACAGATAGGACTGAAGCTTTCTTT. It specifies CASGKTDRTEAFF. The full variable domain, in which reference TRBV12-5 and TRBJ1-1 provide the parts outside the CDR3, is DARVTQTPRHKVTEMGQEVTMRCQPILGHNTVFWYRQTMMQGLELLAYFRNRAPLDDSGMPKDRFSAEMPDATLATLKIQPSEPRDSAVYFCASGKTDRTEAFFGQGTRLTVV.

The chain carries TRBV7-9 and TRBJ2-5; D ambiguous. The CDR3 has 14 amino acids. Trimming removed 1 base from V and 0 bases from J, with 6 bases in between. Germline V gene lookup returns CDR1 SEHNR and CDR2 FQNEAQ (reference sequence). The CDR3 sequence is CASSLGVYQETQYF. The DNA of the CDR3 is TGTGCCAGCAGCTTAGGAGTTTACCAAGAGACCCAGTACTTC.

With respect to this clonotype: Given a much more abundant clone one base away, this may be a read error. The V gene is TRBV3-1, the J gene TRBJ2-5; a possible D gene is TRBD1 (6 bases). Germline V gene lookup returns CDR1 LGHDT and CDR2 YNNKEL (reference sequence). CDR3 length: 15 residues. Between the trimmed V and J ends, which lost 4 bases and 4 bases, there was a span of 16 bases. The CDR3: CASSLSGAGLETQYF. The CDR3 DNA follows: TGTGCCAGCAGCCTTTCAGGGGCAGGATTAGAGACCCAGTACTTC.

In this sample, this clonotype turned up a few times. V is TRBV6-1 and J is TRBJ2-5, with 7 bases matching TRBD1. From germline, CDR1 is MNHNS and CDR2 SASEGT. V was pared by 3 bases and J by 3 bases, with 10 bases of the junction left unmatched. The CDR3 runs to 16 residues. CDR3 DNA: TGTGCCAGCAGTGACCAATGGAGACAGGGAGAAGAGACCCAGTACTTC. Protein: CASSDQWRQGEETQYF.

In its sample, this clonotype was seen a few times. The chain is built from TRBV12-3 or TRBV12-4 and TRBJ1-1; D gene ambiguous. V was shortened by 5 bases and J by 5 bases, with 21 bases between the two germline ends. The CDR3 consists of 16 residues. The DNA for the CDR3 is TGTGCCAGCAGTCCCCCGTGGCGGGGAAGGAGTACTGAAGCTTTCTTT. It specifies CASSPPWRGRSTEAFF.

V usage is TRBV7-2 and J usage is TRBJ2-3; D not certain. Trimming left V 3 bases short and J 0 bases short, with 10 bases between. There are 15 residues in the CDR3. CDR1 is SGHTA and CDR2 is FQGNSA in the germline V gene. Written as DNA, the CDR3 is TGTGCCAGCAGCTTTACGAGACTTAGCACAGATACGCAGTATTTT. Amino acid sequence: CASSFTRLSTDTQYF.

The chain uses TRBV15 and TRBJ2-2, with D unresolved. CDR1 is LNHNV, CDR2 YYDKDF, per germline (reference sequence). The CDR3 has 13 residues. Between the trimmed V and J ends, which lost 4 bases and 6 bases, there was a span of 9 bases. CDR3 residues: CATSTLLSGELFF. As DNA, the CDR3 is TGTGCCACCAGCACCCTCCTGTCCGGGGAGCTGTTTTTT.

At least ten counts were recorded for this clonotype. The genes are TRBV18 and TRBJ2-4, with D tentatively TRBD1 or TRBD2 (5 bases each). V lost 3 bases, J lost 4 bases, and 16 bases lay in between. Germline V gene data show CDR1 as KGHSH and CDR2 as LQKENI. The CDR3 sequence is 16 residues long. The CDR3 is CASSPIEPGLKNIQYF. CDR3 DNA sequence: TGTGCCAGCTCACCCATAGAGCCGGGGCTAAAAAACATTCAGTACTTC.

This clonotype has only a few counts. The chain joins TRBV5-1 to TRBJ2-7; 10 bases fit TRBD2. The J segment lost 2 bases and the V segment lost 3 bases, leaving 5 bases of the junction unmatched. The CDR3 is made up of 15 amino acids. Germline values: CDR1 SGHRS, CDR2 YFSETQ. The DNA for the CDR3 is TGCGCCAGCAGCTCCGGGACTAGCGACACCTACGAGCAGTACTTC. It translates to CASSSGTSDTYEQYF.

This rearrangement joins TRBV5-1 to TRBJ2-7, with 7 bases that match TRBD1. V shed 0 bases, J shed 1 base, and the junction held 4 bases outside the gene matches. The CDR3 is made up of 15 amino acids. Germline CDR1 reads SGHRS; CDR2 reads YFSETQ. The CDR3 loop is CASSLALDRSYEQYF. The CDR3 DNA sequence: TGCGCCAGCAGCTTGGCTCTGGACAGGTCCTACGAGCAGTACTTC.

This clonotype has more than one count but fewer than ten. The chain uses TRBV29-1 and TRBJ1-5, with TRBD1 identical over 8 bases. Germline V gives CDR1 SQVTM, CDR2 ANQGSEA. The V and J ends lost 7 bases and 3 bases, in that order; junction bases with no gene match: 5. The CDR3 runs 13 residues. The CDR3 coding sequence is TGCAGCGGCCAGACAGGGGTCAATCAGCCCCAGCATTTT. Protein product: CSGQTGVNQPQHF.

The table lists this clonotype with a few counts. The junction departs from the called germline gene at one end, perhaps through a read error. The rearrangement uses TRBV7-7 and TRBJ2-3, with 8 bases matching TRBD2. CDR3 length: 15 residues. Germline V gene sequence: CDR1 SSHAT, CDR2 FNYEAQ (reference sequence). Here the CDR3 reads CASSLGREGTDTQYF. DNA of the CDR3: TGTGCTAGCAGCCTCGGGAGGGAGGGGACAGATACGCAGTATTTT.

This sequence joins TRBV23-1 and TRBJ1-5, with TRBD1 matching 7 bases. TRBV23-1 is noted as an ORF with a role that remains uncertain. V shed 3 bases, J shed 4 bases, and the junction held 9 bases outside the gene matches. CDR3 length: 16 residues. This CDR3 is CASSHYRDRPNQPQHF. The CDR3 DNA reads as TGCGCCAGCAGTCACTATCGGGACAGACCAAATCAGCCCCAGCATTTT.

This chain uses TRBV11-2 with TRBJ2-1; weak D call: TRBD2 (5 bases). CDR3 size: 15 residues. Trimming cost V 4 bases and J 0 bases, with 10 bases left between them. Germline V gene sequence: CDR1 SGHAT, CDR2 FQNNGV. CDR3 residues: CASSYERGSYNEQFF. DNA for the CDR3: TGTGCCAGCAGCTATGAACGGGGCTCCTACAATGAGCAGTTCTTC.

A remark on this clonotype: This may be a read error: a much more frequent sequence differs by one nucleotide. V is TRBV5-1 and J is TRBJ1-1, with D tentatively TRBD1 (5 bases). CDR1 and CDR2 (germline): SGHRS, YFSETQ. The CDR3 consists of 14 residues. The CDR3 coding sequence is TGCACCAGCAGCTTGGTGGGGGAGGTCACTGAAGCTTTCTTT. This encodes CTSSLVGEVTEAFF.

This clonotype came up many times. V is TRBV2 and J is TRBJ2-1; TRBD1 aligns across 8 bases. Trimming at V came to 8 bases and at J to 9 bases, leaving 9 bases not matched to a gene. Germline V gives CDR1 SNHLY, CDR2 FYNNEI. This CDR3 comprises 13 residues. CDR3 bases: TGTGCCAGCGAAGGGCAGGGGGCCGGTGAGCAGTTCTTC. Its translation: CASEGQGAGEQFF.

Details on this clonotype: One end of the junction is discordant with germline, which a read error may explain. This rearrangement joins TRBV6-6 to TRBJ1-1; D is possibly TRBD1 (5 bases). The CDR3 has 14 residues. Germline lookup yields CDR1 MNHNY and CDR2 SVGAGI (reference sequence). The CDR3 loop reads CASSSNSGGGEAFF. CDR3 nucleotide sequence: TGTGCCAGCAGTTCCAACAGCGGGGGGGGTGAAGCCTTCTTT.

J is TRBJ1-1 and V is TRBV28; D is ambiguous. From germline, CDR1 is MDHEN and CDR2 SYDVKM. The germline V and J ends were trimmed by 6 bases and 3 bases, with 5 bases remaining between them. This CDR3 is built from 11 residues. The CDR3 bases are TGTGCCAGCAGGAAGGACACTGAAGCTTTCTTT. Amino acids: CASRKDTEAFF.